The present TCR beta chain was sequenced within a study of sequential checkpoint blockade in melanoma. Study-wide context: Each arm's sequence ended with maintenance nivolumab. Under 25 patients had matched tumor biopsies before treatment and at week 13 after nivolumab or ipilimumab alone. Findings and limits, study-wide: Response in arm A was associated with pretreatment TIL clonality.

The treatment: randomized to nivolumab then ipilimumab (arm A) or the reverse (arm B). None of the patients previously received DNA-damaging chemotherapy. As to this clone: What it binds is not known.

Trimming cost V 10 bases and J 2 bases; bases outside gene matches: 11. The germline V gene has CDR1 MNHGY and CDR2 SAAAGT. The CDR3 runs 14 residues. Using immunoSEQ multiplex PCR, the repertoire was profiled, and TCRdb retains in-frame clones only, with some absent. Of about 530 clones listed, roughly 19% are singletons. Sequenced material: tumor tissue (inferred from file names), taken from a patient given nivolumab and ipilimumab in sequence. The rearrangement uses TRBV6-8 and TRBJ2-7; 7 bases map to TRBD1. The source is a human donor with melanoma. CDR3 sequence: CAIKSLGTAYEQYF. The DNA of the CDR3 is TGTGCCATCAAATCCTTGGGGACAGCCTACGAGCAGTACTTC.